The clone carrying this TCR beta chain has ten or more counts. No antigen is known for it. CDR3 length: 14 amino acids. From germline, CDR1 is SGHRS and CDR2 YFSETQ. V was clipped by 5 bases and J by 1 base, with 12 bases between them. Genomic DNA, the template, was used for profiling of the TCR beta VDJ and CDR3. MiXCR, run by TCRdb on the reads, gives a single entry per CDR3 protein. The table includes fewer than 200,000 distinct CDR3 sequences, around 60% detected once. This sample stems from a study of CD8+CD57+ T cells in acquired aplastic anemia. Study-wide background: CD4+ cell libraries from healthy donors averaged roughly 10 million reads.

Study-level results: Levels of CD8+ Simpson's diversity were not significantly distinct in patients versus controls. Around 27 CD8+ CDR3 sequences occurred in both the patients and the controls.

The sample consisted of sorted CD4+, CD8+, or CD8+CD57+ T cells (not recorded which) from PBMCs. The J gene is TRBJ2-5, the V gene TRBV5-1; D is ambiguous. The receptor's source is a human donor in good health. The DNA of the CDR3 is TGCGCCAGCAGGAGTATGGGCTTCCAAGAGACCCAGTACTTC. Amino acid sequence: CASRSMGFQETQYF.